Sequencing of this TCR beta chain was carried out in a study of identical twins. TCRdb called the 5' RACE reads again in MiXCR, with one record for every CDR3 protein. The top ten clones hold approximately 0.48% of a sample with about 530,000 distinct CDR3 sequences, more than 20% of them seen once. CDR1 and CDR2 (germline): LNHDA, SQIVND (reference sequence). Trimming shortened V by 3 bases and J by 10 bases, and 10 bases separated the two germline ends. CDR3 length: 12 amino acids. These same data were also listed under a study on yellow fever vaccine responses in identical twins.

The sequenced sample consisted of CD4+ T cells sorted from blood. The chain carries TRBV19 and TRBJ2-1; D is perhaps TRBD2 (6 bases). The sequence was obtained from a woman between 18 and 29 years old in good health. The CDR3 DNA reads as TGTGCCAGTAGTATTGCGGGAAGCGAGCAGTTCTTC. Encoded protein: CASSIAGSEQFF.